Following are 7 T cell receptor beta chains from one sample sequenced in a study of blood T cell repertoires in COVID-19. The assay was immunoSEQ multiplex PCR, and TCRdb's table has in-frame clones only and misses some. The data show roughly 200,000 clones, about 86% seen once. Sequencing was done on a sample of PBMCs or T cells enriched from blood (not recorded which). The receptors shown here come from a woman aged 25 to 39 who had been exposed to COVID-19.

CDR3 region: CACWTGDSYEQYF. The CDR3 coding sequence is TGTGCCTGTTGGACAGGGGACTCCTACGAGCAGTACTTC. This chain joins TRBV30 and TRBJ2-7, with 9 bases lining up with TRBD1. The CDR3 extends over 13 amino acids. Trimming cost V 6 bases and J 0 bases; bases outside gene matches: 3. CDR1 is GTSNPN and CDR2 is SVGIG in the germline V gene (reference sequence).

This rearrangement joins TRBV10-3 to TRBJ2-7, with 7 nucleotides matching TRBD1. The CDR3 runs to 15 residues. Germline CDR1 and CDR2: ENHRY and SYGVKD. V shed 6 bases and J 1 base; nucleotides not matched to a gene: 9. The CDR3 nucleotides are TGTGCCATCAGACTACACCAGGGACAGTCCTACGAGCAGTACTTC. Its translation: CAIRLHQGQSYEQYF.

The chain has TRBV4-1 and TRBJ1-3; D not certain. CDR3 length equals 17 residues. In germline, CDR1 is MGHRA, CDR2 YSYEKL. The V end was cut by 4 bases, the J end by 4 bases, with 20 bases between. This chain's CDR3 is CASSPPRGERGGNTIYF. In DNA, the CDR3 is TGCGCCAGCAGCCCACCCCGCGGGGAGAGAGGAGGAAACACCATATATTTT.

The chain uses TRBV19 and TRBJ1-6, with D possibly matching TRBD1 (6 bases). V shed 3 bases and J shed 9 bases, with 15 bases lying between them. The CDR3 length is 15 residues. Per the germline V gene, CDR1 is LNHDA and CDR2 is SQIVND (reference sequence). CDR3 sequence reads: CASSIRSRGSSPLHF. CDR3 nucleotide sequence: TGTGCCAGTAGTATCAGGAGCAGGGGTAGTTCACCCCTCCACTTT.

This sequence joins TRBV5-5 and TRBJ2-7, with 8 bases lining up with TRBD1. V was pared by 4 bases and J by 3 bases, with 6 bases of the junction left unmatched. Germline V gene sequence: CDR1 SGHKS, CDR2 YYEKEE (reference sequence). The CDR3 totals 14 residues. The CDR3 sequence: CASSRQGAGYEQYF. CDR3 DNA sequence: TGTGCCAGCAGCCGCCAGGGGGCAGGCTACGAGCAGTACTTC.

The chain combines TRBV21-1 with TRBJ1-5. TRBV21-1 is annotated as a pseudogene. This CDR3 spans 14 amino acids. DNA of the CDR3: TGTGCCAGCAACTACTTAACAAATAATCAGCCCCAGCATTTT. Its protein is CASNYLTNNQPQHF.

The chain employs TRBV18 and TRBJ2-2; D gene unclear. The V gene lost 1 base and the J gene lost 1 base, with 10 bases spanning the gap. The germline V gene encodes CDR1 KGHSH and CDR2 LQKENI. The CDR3 totals 16 residues. Here the CDR3 DNA reads TGTGCCAGCTCACCACAGAACAGTAGGAACACCGGGGAGCTGTTTTTT. Translated: CASSPQNSRNTGELFF.